The clone carrying this TCR beta chain has only a few counts. Original data processing: Researchers report that nucleated cell counts were estimated from reference gene primer amplification. Produced via immunoSEQ multiplex PCR; TCRdb's table is partial and in-frame only. V, J and clone size were drawn from that table, and D and trimming were deduced from the DNA. The sample has about 76,000 clones; about 87% are singletons. The sample comes from a study of blood T cell repertoires in COVID-19. Study background: Samples representing acute and convalescent COVID-19 were sourced from the United States, Italy and Spain. PBMCs, B-cell-depleted T cells, or T cells were the source of the cDNA or gDNA that made up the material.

The CDR3 has 15 residues. V lost 8 bases and J 4 bases, leaving 18 bases between the germline ends. CDR1 is MDHEN and CDR2 is SYDVKM in the germline V gene. The specimen sequenced was peripheral blood. The receptor comes from a man over 45 with active COVID-19. The V gene is TRBV28, the J gene TRBJ1-5; D is possibly TRBD1 (5 bases). The CDR3 here is CASHFGKGWNQPQHF. CDR3 sequence (DNA): TGTGCCAGCCATTTTGGGAAGGGGTGGAATCAGCCCCAGCATTTT.